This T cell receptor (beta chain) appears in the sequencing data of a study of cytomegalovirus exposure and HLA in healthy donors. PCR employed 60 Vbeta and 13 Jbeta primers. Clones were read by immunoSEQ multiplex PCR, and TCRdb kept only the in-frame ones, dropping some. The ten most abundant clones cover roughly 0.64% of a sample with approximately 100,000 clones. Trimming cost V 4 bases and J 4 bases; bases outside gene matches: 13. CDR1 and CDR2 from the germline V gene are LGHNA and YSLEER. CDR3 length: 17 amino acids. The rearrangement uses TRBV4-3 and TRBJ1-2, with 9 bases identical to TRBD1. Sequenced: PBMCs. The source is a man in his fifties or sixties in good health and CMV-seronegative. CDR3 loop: CASSPTPGQGPLYGYTF. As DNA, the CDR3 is TGCGCCAGCAGCCCCACCCCGGGACAGGGTCCACTCTATGGCTACACCTTC.